This entry lists 10 T cell receptor beta chains sequenced from one sample in a study of blood T cell repertoires in COVID-19. Assay: immunoSEQ multiplex PCR; the TCRdb copy retains only in-frame clones and omits some. The table lists 250,000 or so clones, around 85% of them singletons, with 6% to 7% in the top ten. Sequenced sample: peripheral blood. These receptors were collected from a woman aged 55-69 years with active or convalescent COVID-19.

The chain combines TRBV7-9 with TRBJ1-3; D might be TRBD1 (5 bases). CDR3 size: 15 residues. V was shortened by 5 bases and J by 0 bases, with 11 bases between the two germline ends. Germline V gives CDR1 SEHNR, CDR2 FQNEAQ (reference sequence). The CDR3 is CASSRGGSSGNTIYF. CDR3 nucleotide sequence: TGTGCCAGCAGCAGGGGTGGTAGCTCTGGAAACACCATATATTTT.

The J gene is TRBJ2-5, the V gene TRBV4-1, with 7 bases matching TRBD2. Germline-derived CDR1 and CDR2 are MGHRA and YSYEKL. The CDR3 covers 16 residues. V trimming: 0 bases; J trimming: 1 base; junction bases outside the gene matches: 5. DNA of the CDR3: TGCGCCAGCAGCCAAGATCTAGCGGACTCCCAAGAGACCCAGTACTTC. It encodes CASSQDLADSQETQYF.

The CDR3 DNA sequence: TGCAGTGCTAGTAAGAGGGTTAGCTCCTACAATGAGCAGTTCTTC. It codes for CSASKRVSSYNEQFF. The rearrangement uses TRBV20-1 and TRBJ2-1, with D tentatively TRBD2 (5 bases). Trimming took 3 bases from V and 0 from J, leaving 12 bases between them. CDR1 is DFQATT, CDR2 SNEGSKA, per germline (reference sequence). The CDR3 totals 15 residues.

This chain connects TRBV28 to TRBJ2-5; 11 bases fit TRBD2. Germline CDR1 and CDR2: MDHEN and SYDVKM. This CDR3 is 17 amino acids long. V was pared by 3 bases and J by 0 bases, with 6 bases of the junction left unmatched. The CDR3 region is CASSFSGGGNNQETQYF. CDR3 nucleotides: TGTGCCAGCAGTTTTAGCGGGGGGGGAAATAACCAAGAGACCCAGTACTTC.

The CDR3 is CASSIFQGGGNTIYF. In DNA form, the CDR3 reads TGTGCCAGTAGTATATTCCAGGGGGGCGGAAACACCATATATTTT. The chain has TRBV19 and TRBJ1-3; 7 positions match TRBD1. V shed 2 bases, J shed 4 bases, and the junction held 5 bases outside the gene matches. The germline gives CDR1 LNHDA, CDR2 SQIVND (reference sequence). This CDR3 is 15 amino acids long.

This clone turned up a few times. This chain connects TRBV5-5 to TRBJ1-6; TRBD1 aligns across 8 bases. Germline V gene lookup returns CDR1 SGHKS and CDR2 YYEKEE (reference sequence). The CDR3 has 15 residues. Trimming at V came to 4 bases and at J to 7 bases, leaving 7 bases not matched to a gene. CDR3 region: CASSLTTGGNSPLHF. Written as DNA, the CDR3 is TGTGCCAGCAGCCTCACTACAGGGGGGAATTCACCCCTCCACTTT. Filled out from reference TRBV5-5 and TRBJ1-6, the complete variable domain reads DAGVTQSPTHLIKTRGQQVTLRCSPISGHKSVSWYQQVLGQGPQFIFQYYEKEERGRGNFPDRFSARQFPNYSSELNVNALLLGDSALYLCASSLTTGGNSPLHFGNGTRLTVT.

The chain uses TRBV12-3 or TRBV12-4 and TRBJ2-7, with 7 positions matching TRBD2. The CDR3 has 13 amino acids. Germline trimming cut 5 bases from V and 6 bases from J; bases unmatched to any gene: 7. The CDR3 region is CASSPGRESEQYF. In nucleotides, the CDR3 is TGTGCCAGCAGTCCTGGGCGGGAGAGCGAGCAGTACTTC.

CDR3 DNA: TGTGCCAGCAGCTTATACAGGGGGCAGTATGGCTACACCTTC. Its translation: CASSLYRGQYGYTF. The chain carries TRBV7-6 and TRBJ1-2; 9 positions match TRBD1. Germline CDR1 is SGHVS and CDR2 is FNYEAQ. This CDR3 is 14 amino acids long. Unmatched junction bases numbered 3, after V lost 2 bases and J lost 5 bases.

This sequence joins TRBV11-2 and TRBJ2-2, with TRBD2 matching 8 bases. Germline trimming cut 7 bases from V and 1 base from J; bases unmatched to any gene: 8. The CDR3 is 16 amino acids. Germline lookup yields CDR1 SGHAT and CDR2 FQNNGV. CDR3 protein: CASKPTSGGNTGELFF. In DNA, the CDR3 is TGTGCCAGCAAACCTACTAGCGGAGGGAACACCGGGGAGCTGTTTTTT.

The chain combines TRBV28 with TRBJ2-3, with TRBD1 as a possible D gene (6 bases). The V gene lost 3 bases and the J gene lost 5 bases, with 15 bases spanning the gap. Germline lookup yields CDR1 MDHEN and CDR2 SYDVKM. This CDR3 spans 15 amino acids. The CDR3 region is CASSFLDRAKDTQYF. The CDR3 nucleotides are TGTGCCAGCAGTTTTTTGGACAGAGCCAAAGATACGCAGTATTTT. Variable domain in full (rest from reference TRBV28 and TRBJ2-3): DVKVTQSSRYLVKRTGEKVFLECVQDMDHENMFWYRQDPGLGLRLIYFSYDVKMKEKGDIPEGYSVSREKKERFSLILESASTNQTSMYLCASSFLDRAKDTQYFGPGTRLTVL.